A selection of T cell receptor beta chains follows, all from one sample in a study of beta chain features in type 1 diabetes. The data were produced by immunoSEQ multiplex PCR, yet TCRdb's version contains in-frame clones alone and is incomplete. The top ten hold 0.035% to 0.045% of the sample, which has some 660,000 clones, about an eighth seen once. Sequencing was done on a sample of naive CD4+ T cells from blood. The receptors here all came from a man aged 18 to 35 with type 1 diabetes. Each CDR3 is given with its conserved first and last residue. The D gene is left open where the match is weak. Expanded clones get a size class; other rows say once, few or many, or leave the size out.

j_call clone_size v_call d_call cdr3_aa cdr3_nt
TRBJ2-1 few TRBV2 . CASTGTLSYNEQFF TGTGCCAGCACCGGCACGCTCTCCTACAATGAGCAGTTCTTC
TRBJ2-7 few TRBV6-5 TRBD1 CASKRTGLNYEQYF TGTGCCAGCAAAAGGACAGGCCTTAACTACGAGCAGTACTTC
TRBJ2-5 . TRBV9 TRBD2 CASSPRGGSPETQYF TGTGCCAGCAGCCCTAGAGGCGGGAGTCCGGAGACCCAGTACTTC
TRBJ2-7 few TRBV7-2 . CASSLARLPPSDEQYF TGTGCCAGCAGCTTAGCCCGGTTGCCCCCGAGCGACGAGCAGTACTTC
TRBJ2-1 . TRBV6-1 . CASSEAFVSYNEQFF TGTGCCAGCAGTGAGGCTTTCGTCTCCTACAATGAGCAGTTCTTC
TRBJ2-6 . TRBV7-9 . CASSLQSSGANVLTF TGTGCCAGCAGCCTACAGAGCTCTGGGGCCAACGTCCTGACTTTC
TRBJ2-5 . TRBV4-3 . CASSQETWETQYF TGCGCCAGCAGCCAAGAGACATGGGAGACCCAGTACTTC
TRBJ2-3 . TRBV15 . CATSRDRNTDTQYF TGTGCCACCAGCAGAGACAGGAACACAGATACGCAGTATTTT
TRBJ2-7 few TRBV18 . CASSPSGQGGEQYF TGTGCCAGCTCACCCTCCGGGCAGGGTGGCGAGCAGTACTTC
TRBJ2-4 . TRBV5-1 TRBD2 CASSRGDGTNKNIQYF TGCGCCAGCAGCCGAGGGGACGGGACTAACAAAAACATTCAGTACTTC
TRBJ2-1 few TRBV14 TRBD2 CASSQGLTSGRVGEQFF TGTGCCAGCAGCCAAGGTCTGACTAGCGGGAGAGTCGGTGAGCAGTTCTTC
TRBJ2-3 few TRBV25-1 . CASSEGGSTDTQYF TGTGCCAGCAGTGAGGGGGGCAGCACAGATACGCAGTATTTT
TRBJ2-5 . TRBV30 . CAWSGAGEETQYF TGTGCCTGGAGTGGGGCAGGGGAAGAGACCCAGTACTTC
TRBJ2-7 . TRBV28 . CASSSPREQYF TGTGCCAGCAGTTCCCCGCGGGAGCAGTACTTC
TRBJ2-1 few TRBV29-1 TRBD2 CSGLAGDNEQFF TGCAGCGGACTAGCGGGAGACAATGAGCAGTTCTTC
TRBJ1-4 few TRBV7-2 . CASSLDYPLMREKLFF TGTGCCAGCAGCTTAGACTACCCCTTAATGCGTGAAAAACTGTTTTTT
TRBJ1-5 . TRBV15 . CATSSSLGWTASNQPQHF TGTGCCACCAGCAGTTCCCTAGGGTGGACCGCTAGCAATCAGCCCCAGCATTTT
TRBJ2-4 . TRBV7-9 . CASSLAQWFGQHF TGTGCCAGCAGCTTAGCGCAATGGTTCGGGCAGCACTTC
TRBJ2-3 once TRBV10-2 . CASRNAGFGDTQYF TGCGCCAGCCGAAACGCAGGGTTTGGAGATACGCAGTATTTT
TRBJ2-5 . TRBV5-1 TRBD2 CASSRLATVQETQYF TGCGCCAGCAGCAGACTAGCGACTGTTCAAGAGACCCAGTACTTC
TRBJ1-2 few TRBV5-4 . CASSLAAGVGDYGYTF TGTGCCAGCAGCTTGGCCGCCGGGGTTGGGGACTATGGCTACACCTTC
TRBJ2-5 . TRBV25-1 . CASSEGAYQETQYF TGTGCCAGCAGTGAGGGGGCCTACCAAGAGACCCAGTACTTC
TRBJ1-2 . TRBV30 . CAWSVHRSVHGYTF TGTGCCTGGAGTGTACATAGGTCCGTGCATGGCTACACCTTC
TRBJ2-3 . TRBV7-3 . CASSLRQPSTDTQYF TGTGCCAGCAGCCTCCGACAGCCGAGCACAGATACGCAGTATTTT
TRBJ2-7 . TRBV2 . CASSKDSLSYEQYF TGTGCCAGCAGTAAGGACAGCCTCTCCTACGAGCAGTACTTC
TRBJ1-5 few TRBV4-2 . CASSPTKDSNQPQHF TGTGCCAGCAGCCCTACCAAGGACAGCAATCAGCCCCAGCATTTT
TRBJ2-2 . TRBV15 . CATSWGPQGNTGELFF TGTGCCACCAGCTGGGGACCGCAGGGGAACACCGGGGAGCTGTTTTTT
TRBJ1-3 few TRBV6-6 . CASSYADSGNTIYF TGTGCCAGCAGTTATGCGGACTCTGGAAACACCATATATTTT
TRBJ2-6 few TRBV10-3 TRBD1 CAIGTGTGVSSGANVLTF TGTGCCATCGGAACCGGGACAGGGGTCTCATCTGGGGCCAACGTCCTGACTTTC
TRBJ2-3 . TRBV7-2 . CASTLRRATPTDTQYF TGTGCCAGCACCCTTCGGAGGGCGACTCCCACAGATACGCAGTATTTT
TRBJ2-4 few TRBV30 TRBD1 CAWSDMGQKNIQYF TGTGCCTGGAGTGATATGGGACAGAAAAACATTCAGTACTTC
TRBJ2-3 . TRBV30 . CAWSRDRSRTDTQYF TGTGCCTGGAGTAGGGATAGGTCTCGCACAGATACGCAGTATTTT
TRBJ2-5 . TRBV5-1 . CASSGGTRAQETQYF TGCGCCAGCAGCGGCGGGACAAGGGCCCAAGAGACCCAGTACTTC
TRBJ2-3 few TRBV5-1 . CASSLAVSTDTQYF TGCGCCAGCAGCTTGGCGGTTAGCACAGATACGCAGTATTTT
TRBJ1-1 . TRBV30 . CAWIPGKIMNTEAFF TGTGCCTGGATCCCCGGCAAGATCATGAACACTGAAGCTTTCTTT
TRBJ1-1 . TRBV5-1 TRBD1 CASGPTGTANTEAFF TGCGCCAGCGGACCAACCGGGACAGCAAACACTGAAGCTTTCTTT
TRBJ1-1 few TRBV29-1 . CSATRTVERTEAFF TGCAGCGCTACCAGGACAGTTGAGAGGACTGAAGCTTTCTTT
TRBJ1-4 few TRBV4-1 . CASSPTLDEKLFF TGCGCCAGCAGCCCGACGCTGGATGAAAAACTGTTTTTT
TRBJ2-5 . TRBV7-9 TRBD2 CASSSDLSGGKTQYF TGTGCCAGCAGCTCGGATTTGAGCGGGGGAAAGACCCAGTACTTC
TRBJ2-7 few TRBV2 TRBD1 CAIQTGTGTYEQYF TGTGCCATCCAGACCGGGACAGGAACCTACGAGCAGTACTTC
TRBJ2-3 . TRBV6-1 TRBD2 CASGQGLAWDTQYF TGTGCCAGCGGCCAGGGACTAGCGTGGGATACGCAGTATTTT
TRBJ2-3 . TRBV6-5 TRBD2 CASSGGLAADTQYF TGTGCCAGCAGTGGGGGACTAGCAGCAGATACGCAGTATTTT
TRBJ1-1 few TRBV19 . CASQPWTRQTEAFF TGTGCCAGTCAACCATGGACGCGCCAGACTGAAGCTTTCTTT
TRBJ2-3 . TRBV4-1 . CASSQQGLPSTDTQYF TGCGCCAGCAGCCAACAGGGACTTCCTAGCACAGATACGCAGTATTTT
TRBJ2-4 few TRBV5-1 TRBD1 CASSLARTGSDIQYF TGCGCCAGCAGCTTGGCTAGGACAGGGAGCGACATTCAGTACTTC
TRBJ1-1 few TRBV7-9 TRBD1 CASSLMGQDSEAFF TGTGCCAGCAGTTTGATGGGACAGGACAGTGAAGCTTTCTTT
TRBJ1-1 . TRBV30 TRBD1 CAWMTGGTEAFF TGTGCCTGGATGACAGGGGGCACTGAAGCTTTCTTT
TRBJ2-1 . TRBV15 . CATSRVSFGDNEQFF TGTGCCACCAGCAGAGTGTCTTTCGGAGACAATGAGCAGTTCTTC
TRBJ2-7 few TRBV29-1 . CSVEEGAQGYEQYF TGCAGCGTTGAAGAGGGCGCCCAGGGGTACGAGCAGTACTTC
TRBJ2-3 . TRBV9 TRBD2 CASSLHVSGGLGDTQYF TGTGCCAGCAGCCTACATGTTAGCGGGGGGCTAGGAGATACGCAGTATTTT